The 23 T cell receptor beta chains reported below all come from one sample, sequenced in a study of T-cell memory formation after mild COVID-19. TCRdb passed the 5' RACE reads through MiXCR, listing each CDR3 protein once. This table has about 180,000 distinct CDR3 sequences, about 18% appearing once. Sequences were obtained from PBMCs or a T cell subset sorted from them (not recorded which). The receptor source for this set is a man younger than 35 who had mild COVID-19 (a few samples of this study predate the infection). Cell type and time point are not known.

The V call is TRBV6-2 or TRBV6-3, the J call TRBJ1-2, with a tentative D call TRBD1 (5 bases). This CDR3 spans 12 amino acids. CDR1 and CDR2 from the germline V gene are MNHEY and SVGEGT. Trimming took off 2 bases at V and 8 bases at J, with 9 bases between the two ends. CDR3 bases: TGTGCCAGCAGTTACAGGGACGGCGGCTACACCTTC. Its translation is CASSYRDGGYTF.

This clonotype was detected ten times or more. The chain links TRBV4-1 to TRBJ2-5; 12 bases map to TRBD2. Germline-derived CDR1 and CDR2 are MGHRA and YSYEKL. This CDR3 region has 19 residues. V lost 4 bases to trimming and J lost 2 bases; unmatched junction nucleotides: 14. The CDR3 nucleotides are TGCGCCAGCAGCCGCGAAGGACTAGCGGGGATAATGCGGCAAGAGACCCAGTACTTC. Translating it yields CASSREGLAGIMRQETQYF.

This clonotype occurred once. The rearrangement joins TRBV18 to TRBJ1-1; D perhaps matches TRBD1 (6 bases). Trimming left V 6 bases short and J 4 bases short, with 12 bases between. CDR1 and CDR2 (germline): KGHSH, LQKENI. The CDR3 is 13 residues long. In DNA, the CDR3 is TGTGCCAGCTCTTTACCACAGGGCACTGAAGCTTTCTTT. Translation gives CASSLPQGTEAFF.

In this sample, this clonotype turned up a few times. V usage is TRBV5-1 and J usage is TRBJ2-5; D perhaps matches TRBD2 (5 bases). Trimming cost V 0 bases and J 3 bases, with 9 bases left between them. Germline CDR1 SGHRS, CDR2 YFSETQ. This CDR3 has 14 residues. The CDR3 DNA follows: TGCGCCAGCAGCTTGGGGCTACTAGAAGAGACCCAGTACTTC. It yields the protein CASSLGLLEETQYF.

A few counts support this clonotype. This chain connects TRBV3-1 to TRBJ2-5; D not resolved. The CDR3 runs 14 residues. The germline gives CDR1 LGHDT, CDR2 YNNKEL (reference sequence). V was pared by 2 bases and J by 0 bases, with 7 bases between. CDR3 in amino acids: CASSQWLDQETQYF. The DNA for the CDR3 is TGTGCCAGCAGCCAATGGCTAGACCAAGAGACCCAGTACTTC.

In its sample, this clonotype was seen once. V usage is TRBV15 and J usage is TRBJ2-5; TRBD2 matches 7 bases. From germline, CDR1 is LNHNV and CDR2 YYDKDF (reference sequence). V lost 8 bases to trimming and J lost 5 bases; unmatched junction nucleotides: 2. This CDR3 has 11 amino acids. CDR3 DNA: TGTGCCACCGGGAGGGCCGAGACCCAGTACTTC. This gives the protein CATGRAETQYF.

There are many counts of this clonotype. The V and J genes are TRBV5-1 and TRBJ2-2; 8 nucleotides line up with TRBD2. The CDR3 spans 15 residues. V lost 5 bases to trimming and J lost 6 bases; unmatched junction nucleotides: 9. The germline V gene has CDR1 SGHRS and CDR2 YFSETQ. CDR3 bases: TGCGCCAGCAGTCTTCAGGCGGGGGGTCCCGGGGAGCTGTTTTTT. This encodes CASSLQAGGPGELFF.

J is TRBJ1-2 and V is TRBV5-1; TRBD1 might be the D (5 bases). The CDR3 is 13 amino acids. From germline, CDR1 is SGHRS and CDR2 YFSETQ. Between the trimmed V and J ends, which lost 4 bases and 6 bases, there was a span of 13 bases. The CDR3 is CASSTARGDGYTF. The CDR3 bases are TGCGCCAGCAGCACCGCTCGGGGCGATGGCTACACCTTC. Full variable domain (outside the CDR3, taken from reference TRBV5-1 and TRBJ1-2): KAGVTQTPRYLIKTRGQQVTLSCSPISGHRSVSWYQQTPGQGLQFLFEYFSETQRNKGNFPGRFSGRQFSNSRSEMNVSTLELGDSALYLCASSTARGDGYTFGSGTRLTVV.

This clonotype was counted between two and nine times. V is TRBV21-1 and J is TRBJ2-1. TRBV21-1 is a recognized pseudogene. The CDR3 is made up of 13 amino acids. The CDR3 DNA sequence: TGTGCCAGCAGCAAAGTAGTGTTCAATGAGCAGTTCTTC. This codes for CASSKVVFNEQFF.

This clonotype came up a few times. V gene TRBV9 combines with J gene TRBJ2-3; D is perhaps TRBD1 (6 bases). The germline CDR1 and CDR2 sequences are SGDLS and YYNGEE. The CDR3 is 14 amino acids. Trimming took off 6 bases at V and 3 bases at J, with 14 bases between the two ends. The CDR3 loop reads CASTGHRITDTQYF. CDR3 DNA sequence: TGTGCCAGCACGGGACACCGGATAACAGATACGCAGTATTTT.

This clonotype occurred a few times. The V gene is TRBV6-2 or TRBV6-3, the J gene TRBJ2-7, with D possibly being TRBD1 or TRBD2 (5 bases each). This CDR3 is 13 amino acids long. Germline V gene lookup returns CDR1 MNHEY and CDR2 SVGEGT. Trimming cost V 5 bases and J 3 bases, with 11 bases left between them. The DNA for the CDR3 is TGTGCCAGCAGTCACGGGACGGGCTACGAGCAGTACTTC. Translated: CASSHGTGYEQYF.

The sample holds a few counts of this clonotype. The V call is TRBV18, the J call TRBJ1-1, with 7 positions matching TRBD1. The V segment lost 3 bases and the J segment 6 bases; nucleotides outside the gene matches: 4. CDR1 and CDR2 (germline): KGHSH, LQKENI. The CDR3 runs to 13 residues. CDR3 in DNA: TGTGCCAGCTCACCCGACAGGGAGGCTGAAGCTTTCTTT. Its protein product is CASSPDREAEAFF.

This clonotype was detected a few times. This chain joins TRBV3-1 and TRBJ1-6; D gene ambiguous. Germline lookup yields CDR1 LGHDT and CDR2 YNNKEL (reference sequence). There are 14 residues in the CDR3. V lost 3 bases, J lost 10 bases, and 13 bases lay in between. Written as DNA, the CDR3 is TGTGCCAGCAGCCAGGGCGGCAAGGACTCACCCCTCCACTTT. Translation gives CASSQGGKDSPLHF.

This sequence joins TRBV7-6 and TRBJ2-2; D unclear. Germline lookup yields CDR1 SGHVS and CDR2 FNYEAQ. The CDR3 sequence is 16 residues long. V was pared by 3 bases and J by 5 bases, with 16 bases between. The chain's CDR3 is CASSFRYSTTTGELFF. In nucleotides, the CDR3 is TGTGCCAGCAGCTTTCGGTACAGTACTACTACCGGGGAGCTGTTTTTT.

This chain uses TRBV5-1 with TRBJ1-1; D is ambiguous. The CDR3 runs 15 residues. V lost 0 bases and J 2 bases, leaving 11 bases between the germline ends. CDR1 and CDR2 from the germline V gene are SGHRS and YFSETQ. CDR3 in DNA: TGCGCCAGCAGCTTGGTTGGGAATGACAACACTGAAGCTTTCTTT. Translated: CASSLVGNDNTEAFF.

The chain is built from TRBV9 and TRBJ2-3, with D tentatively TRBD1 (5 bases). V lost 2 bases to trimming and J lost 2 bases, with 9 bases between them. The CDR3 extends over 14 amino acids. Germline V gene sequence: CDR1 SGDLS, CDR2 YYNGEE. The CDR3 loop reads CASSVSTVTDTQYF. The CDR3 bases are TGTGCCAGCAGCGTCTCGACAGTCACAGATACGCAGTATTTT.

CDR3 nucleotides: TGTGCCAGCAGACCGGGACAGGCCACTGAAGCTTTCTTT. Protein product: CASRPGQATEAFF. The V and J genes are TRBV6-5 and TRBJ1-1, with 8 bases matching TRBD1. The trim removed 6 bases at V and 4 bases at J, leaving 4 bases unmatched. Germline CDR1 and CDR2: MNHEY and SVGAGI. The CDR3 spans 13 residues.

The genes are TRBV21-1 and TRBJ2-3; TRBD1 is taken as the D call from the table, unchecked against the DNA. TRBV21-1 counts as a pseudogene. The CDR3 sequence is 14 residues long. CDR3 amino acids: CASSKAPGPDTQYF. The CDR3 coding sequence is TGTGCCAGCAGCAAAGCTCCGGGACCAGATACGCAGTATTTT.

This clonotype turned up a few times. This chain joins TRBV5-1 and TRBJ1-2, with 9 bases fitting TRBD1. The CDR3 is made up of 13 amino acids. CDR1 SGHRS and CDR2 YFSETQ come from the germline V gene. Trimming removed 2 bases from V and 8 bases from J; junction bases left unmatched: 4. In nucleotides, the CDR3 is TGCGCCAGCAGCTTCTGGACAGGGGACGGCTACACCTTC. It codes for CASSFWTGDGYTF.

This clonotype was seen more than once but under ten times. The CDR3 region is CASSNRGGYEQYV. The CDR3 nucleotides are TGTGCCAGCAGCAACAGAGGCGGGTACGAGCAGTACGTC. The chain employs TRBV7-2 and TRBJ2-7; D is possibly TRBD2 (5 bases). CDR1 and CDR2 from the germline V gene are SGHTA and FQGNSA. The CDR3 is 13 amino acids. Trimming cost V 5 bases and J 4 bases, with 12 bases left between them.

Only a few counts were recorded for this clonotype. The chain is built from TRBV10-3 and TRBJ2-7, with unresolved D. CDR1 is ENHRY and CDR2 is SYGVKD in the germline V gene. The CDR3 totals 12 residues. Trimming left V 2 bases short and J 2 bases short, with 4 bases between. CDR3 sequence (DNA): TGTGCCATCAGTGAGGGGGCCTACGAGCAGTACGTC. Translation gives CAISEGAYEQYV.

The V call is TRBV7-9, the J call TRBJ1-2, with D hard to call. CDR3 length equals 13 residues. Germline V gene lookup returns CDR1 SEHNR and CDR2 FQNEAQ (reference sequence). Trimming shortened V by 5 bases and J by 4 bases, and 11 bases separated the two germline ends. The CDR3 region is CASSPDSSYGYTF. The CDR3 DNA follows: TGTGCCAGCAGCCCGGATTCCAGCTATGGCTACACCTTC. Full variable domain (rest looked up from reference TRBV7-9 and TRBJ1-2): DTGVSQNPRHKITKRGQNVTFRCDPISEHNRLYWYRQTLGQGPEFLTYFQNEAQLEKSRLLSDRFSAERPKGSFSTLEIQRTEQGDSAMYLCASSPDSSYGYTFGSGTRLTVV.

This clonotype has a count of ten or more. The rearrangement links TRBV12-3 or TRBV12-4 to TRBJ2-1; 11 nucleotides agree with TRBD2. V gave up 6 bases and J gave up 7 bases; unmatched junction bases: 8. The CDR3 sequence is 15 residues long. The CDR3 nucleotides read TGTGCCAGCAGCCGTAGCGGGGGGGCCGAGAATGAGCAGTTCTTC. This gives the protein CASSRSGGAENEQFF.